Each of the 6 T cell receptor beta chains below was sequenced from the same sample in a study of memory CD8 T cells in hepatitis C reinfection. Measured with immunoSEQ multiplex PCR; TCRdb has only the in-frame clones, and not every one. The sample has approximately 51,000 clones, around 92% seen once. Time point described: pre-reinfection, 55 to 20 weeks before reinfection detection. No in vitro expansion preceded TCR sequencing of the sorted cells. Sequencing input: naive CD8+ T cells sorted from blood. Receptors were obtained from a man aged 18 to 29 with hepatitis C virus infection.

V usage is TRBV5-4 and J usage is TRBJ2-1; 12 bases agree with TRBD2. J gave up 8 bases and V 4 bases, and 7 bases lay outside the gene matches. The V gene's germline CDR1 is SGHNT and CDR2 YYREEE (reference sequence). The length of the CDR3 is 15 residues. Written as DNA, the CDR3 is TGTGCCAGCAGCACCGGACTAGCGGGAATTGATGAGCAGTTCTTC. Amino acids: CASSTGLAGIDEQFF.

The chain joins TRBV27 to TRBJ1-1; a possible D gene is TRBD1 (6 bases). Germline V CDR1 and CDR2: MNHEY, SMNVEV (reference sequence). The CDR3 loop spans 16 amino acids. V was pared by 4 bases and J by 0 bases, with 15 bases between. Written as DNA, the CDR3 is TGTGCCAGCAGTTCCCTCCTGACAGGCCTGAACACTGAAGCTTTCTTT. Translation gives CASSSLLTGLNTEAFF.

The chain has TRBV11-2 and TRBJ1-1; D might be TRBD1 (6 bases). This CDR3 spans 15 amino acids. The V and J ends lost 4 bases and 5 bases respectively, with 17 bases between them. CDR1 and CDR2 (germline): SGHAT, FQNNGV. The CDR3 sequence is CASSSPGGAGTEAFF. CDR3 coding DNA: TGTGCCAGCAGCTCGCCCGGGGGGGCGGGGACTGAAGCTTTCTTT. Filled out from reference TRBV11-2 and TRBJ1-1, the complete variable domain reads EAGVAQSPRYKIIEKRQSVAFWCNPISGHATLYWYQQILGQGPKLLIQFQNNGVVDDSQLPKDRFSAERLKGVDSTLKIQPAKLEDSAVYLCASSSPGGAGTEAFFGQGTRLTVV.

The V gene is TRBV5-1, the J gene TRBJ2-5; 9 bases line up with TRBD1. There are 14 residues in the CDR3. Germline values: CDR1 SGHRS, CDR2 YFSETQ. Trimming removed 3 bases from V and 4 bases from J; junction bases left unmatched: 4. Here the CDR3 reads CASSSGTGRETQYF. In DNA form, the CDR3 reads TGCGCCAGCAGCTCTGGGACAGGGCGAGAGACCCAGTACTTC.

The rearrangement uses TRBV7-9 and TRBJ2-1, with 7 bases identical to TRBD2. V dropped 5 bases and J dropped 0; count of bases not matched to a gene: 1. The germline gives CDR1 SEHNR, CDR2 FQNEAQ (reference sequence). This CDR3 has 14 residues. The CDR3 loop reads CASSPGGSYNEQFF. CDR3 DNA sequence: TGTGCCAGCAGCCCGGGGGGCTCCTACAATGAGCAGTTCTTC.

The chain uses TRBV7-9 and TRBJ2-3; 7 bases are shared with TRBD2. Germline assignment: CDR1 SEHNR and CDR2 FQNEAQ (reference sequence). The CDR3 covers 14 residues. V was pared by 7 bases and J by 5 bases, with 9 bases of the junction left unmatched. The CDR3 sequence: CASTTGGVVDTQYF. The CDR3 nucleotides are TGTGCCAGCACCACTGGGGGGGTCGTAGATACGCAGTATTTT.